The present T cell receptor beta chain was sequenced within a study of control samples from healthy donors and cancer patients. The protocol was immunoSEQ multiplex PCR, while the TCRdb copy is restricted to in-frame clones and leaves out a portion. Of 170,000 or so clones listed, 90% to 95% are singletons. In its sample, this clone was seen once. V was shortened by 6 bases and J by 5 bases, with 10 bases between the two germline ends. CDR3 length equals 12 residues. Sequenced input: blood. The V call is TRBV12-3 or TRBV12-4, the J call TRBJ1-2; weak D call: TRBD1 (6 bases). The sequence was obtained from a young man in good health. Here the CDR3 DNA reads TGTGCCAGCAGATCTACAGGGTATGGCTACACCTTC. It codes for CASRSTGYGYTF.